These T cell receptor beta chains were read from a single sample in a study of high-grade serous ovarian cancer treatment subgroups. Produced via immunoSEQ multiplex PCR; TCRdb's table is partial and in-frame only. The table lists 5,500 to 6,000 clones, about 70% of them singletons. Sequencing was done on a sample of tumor tissue. Receptors originate from a human donor with high-grade serous ovarian cancer. Both conserved end residues are part of each CDR3. Only some rows state a clone size, as once, few, many or a class for expanded clones.

v_gene: TRBV4-3
j_gene: TRBJ1-2
abundance: -
CDR3aa: CASSQDLSLYGYTF

v_gene: TRBV7-2
j_gene: TRBJ1-3
abundance: -
CDR3aa: CASSPGQWGNTIYF

v_gene: TRBV16
j_gene: TRBJ1-3
abundance: -
CDR3aa: CASSPLPSGNTIYF

v_gene: TRBV7-9
j_gene: TRBJ1-4
abundance: -
CDR3aa: CASSLGRVIRGEKLFF

v_gene: TRBV5-4
j_gene: TRBJ1-1
abundance: few
CDR3aa: CASSLEATEAFF

v_gene: TRBV9
j_gene: TRBJ1-2
abundance: -
CDR3aa: CASSVDSGYGYTF

v_gene: TRBV6-1
j_gene: TRBJ1-6
abundance: large
CDR3aa: CASGTGLSYSPLHF

v_gene: TRBV2
j_gene: TRBJ1-1
abundance: -
CDR3aa: CASSYTENTEAFF

v_gene: TRBV4-3
j_gene: TRBJ1-2
abundance: few
CDR3aa: CASSQESSDLYGYTF

v_gene: TRBV7-2
j_gene: TRBJ1-2
abundance: -
CDR3aa: CASSLASLKGLNYGYTF

v_gene: TRBV4-1
j_gene: TRBJ2-7
abundance: medium-sized
CDR3aa: CASSQDGDSLAYEQYF

v_gene: TRBV4-3
j_gene: TRBJ1-2
abundance: -
CDR3aa: CASSQELGTGDGGTHGYTF

v_gene: TRBV27
j_gene: TRBJ1-2
abundance: -
CDR3aa: CASSLSGDGYTF

v_gene: TRBV18
j_gene: TRBJ2-5
abundance: -
CDR3aa: CASSPSAAGGRKTQYF

v_gene: TRBV28
j_gene: TRBJ2-7
abundance: -
CDR3aa: CASRTQQGVYEQYF